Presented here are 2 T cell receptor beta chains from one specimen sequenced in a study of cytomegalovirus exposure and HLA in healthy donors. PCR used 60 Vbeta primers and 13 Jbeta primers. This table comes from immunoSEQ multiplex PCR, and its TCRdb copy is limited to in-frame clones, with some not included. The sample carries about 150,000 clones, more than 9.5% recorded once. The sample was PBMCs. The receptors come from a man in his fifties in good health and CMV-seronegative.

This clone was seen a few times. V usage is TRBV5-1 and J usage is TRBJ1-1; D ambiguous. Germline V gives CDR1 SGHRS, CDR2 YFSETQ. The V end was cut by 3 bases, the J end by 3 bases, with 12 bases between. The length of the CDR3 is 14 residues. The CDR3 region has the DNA TGCGCCAGCAGCTCCGCGCGGAGGGACACTGAAGCTTTCTTT. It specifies CASSSARRDTEAFF.

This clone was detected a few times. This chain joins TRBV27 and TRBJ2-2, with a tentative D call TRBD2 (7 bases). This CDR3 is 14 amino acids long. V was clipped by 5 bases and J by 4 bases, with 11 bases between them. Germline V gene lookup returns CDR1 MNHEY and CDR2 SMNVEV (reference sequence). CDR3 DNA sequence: TGTGCCAGCAGTCGGGGAGGGGGCACCGGGGAGCTGTTTTTT. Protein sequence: CASSRGGGTGELFF.